This T cell receptor (beta chain) was sequenced in a study of blood T cells in healthy people across ages. Alongside a J-beta primer mix, a sample-barcoded 5' primer served in a second PCR lasting 7 to 11 cycles. TCRdb passed the 5' RACE reads through MiXCR, listing each CDR3 protein once. The data contain more than 900,000 distinct CDR3 sequences, roughly 28% of them singletons. For this clonotype: It may be a read error: a sequence one base away is much more abundant.

This sample also appeared in a second study, on T cells of mothers and their children.

The sequenced sample consisted of blood. This sequence was found in a woman aged 40 to 50 in good health.

The CDR3, as DNA: TGTGCCAGCAGGGGGGACAGGGACACAGATACGCAGTATTTT. Its translation: CASRGDRDTDTQYF. The chain links TRBV6-4 to TRBJ2-3; TRBD1 matches at 9 bases. V lost 6 bases, J lost 2 bases, and 3 bases stayed unmatched. The germline gives CDR1 MRHNA, CDR2 SNTAGT. The CDR3 totals 14 residues.